This entry is about one TCR beta chain. As yet, its antigen is unknown. Generated by immunoSEQ multiplex PCR, the TCRdb table keeps only in-frame clones and is missing some. The sample includes roughly 35,000 clones, approximately 94% of them seen just once. The CDR3 sequence is 16 residues long. Trimming removed 1 base at V and 3 bases at J, with 14 bases between. Per germline, CDR1 SGHTS and CDR2 YDEGEE. This sample is drawn from a study of T cells in tuberculosis. Study conclusions and caveats: Smaller alpha distances in active tuberculosis partly reflected shorter CDR3-alpha lengths. Active tuberculosis alpha repertoires lay closer to GMM-specific TCRs than controls'.

The receptor was isolated from a donor aged 5-35 years with latent tuberculosis or without tuberculosis infection. Some clones in this sample may be carry-over from other donors' samples. The sequenced sample was PBMCs. The chain combines TRBV5-8 with TRBJ1-5; D is unresolved. In DNA, the CDR3 is TGTGCCAGCAGCTTGCCCGGAGCAGTGGACAATCAGCCCCAGCATTTT. Amino acid sequence: CASSLPGAVDNQPQHF.